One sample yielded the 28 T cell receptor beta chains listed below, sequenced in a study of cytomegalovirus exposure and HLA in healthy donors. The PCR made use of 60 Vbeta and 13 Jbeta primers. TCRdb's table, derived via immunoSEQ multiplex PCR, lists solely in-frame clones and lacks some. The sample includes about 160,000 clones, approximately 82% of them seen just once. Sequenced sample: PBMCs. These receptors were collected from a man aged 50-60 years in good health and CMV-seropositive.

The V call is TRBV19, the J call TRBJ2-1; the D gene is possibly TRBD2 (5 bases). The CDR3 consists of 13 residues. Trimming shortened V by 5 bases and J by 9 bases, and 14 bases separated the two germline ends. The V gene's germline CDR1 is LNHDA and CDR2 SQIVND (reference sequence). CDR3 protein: CASSPEWRPEQFF. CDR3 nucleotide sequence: TGTGCCAGTAGTCCCGAGTGGAGGCCTGAGCAGTTCTTC.

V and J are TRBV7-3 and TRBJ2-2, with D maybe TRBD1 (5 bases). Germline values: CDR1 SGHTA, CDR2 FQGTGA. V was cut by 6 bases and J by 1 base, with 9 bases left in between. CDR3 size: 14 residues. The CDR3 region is CASSSQGNTGELFF. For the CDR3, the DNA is TGTGCCAGCAGTTCCCAGGGGAACACCGGGGAGCTGTTTTTT.

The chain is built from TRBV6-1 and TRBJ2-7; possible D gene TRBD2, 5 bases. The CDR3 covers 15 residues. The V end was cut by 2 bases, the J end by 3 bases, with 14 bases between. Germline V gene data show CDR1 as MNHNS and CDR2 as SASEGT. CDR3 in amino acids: CASSESPGSFYEQYF. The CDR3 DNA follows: TGTGCCAGCAGTGAAAGCCCGGGATCCTTCTACGAGCAGTACTTC.

The CDR3 region is CASSSSTGGIYGYTF. DNA for the CDR3: TGTGCCAGCAGCTCATCCACAGGGGGTATATATGGCTACACCTTC. The chain uses TRBV5-6 and TRBJ1-2; TRBD1 matches 8 bases. The CDR3 is 15 amino acids. The junction had 9 bases not matched to a gene; V was cut back by 3 bases and J by 5 bases. The germline gives CDR1 SGHDT, CDR2 YYEEEE.

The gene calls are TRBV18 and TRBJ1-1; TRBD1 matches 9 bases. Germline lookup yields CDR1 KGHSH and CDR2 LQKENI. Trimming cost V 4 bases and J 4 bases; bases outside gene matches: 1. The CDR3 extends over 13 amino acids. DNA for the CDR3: TGTGCCAGCTCACAGACAGGGGGCACTGAAGCTTTCTTT. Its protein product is CASSQTGGTEAFF.

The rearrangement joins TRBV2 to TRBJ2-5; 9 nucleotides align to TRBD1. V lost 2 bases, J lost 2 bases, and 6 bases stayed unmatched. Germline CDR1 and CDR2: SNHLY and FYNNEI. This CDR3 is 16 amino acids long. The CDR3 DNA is TGTGCCAGCAGTGAACCGACAGGGGGAGGACAAGAGACCCAGTACTTC. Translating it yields CASSEPTGGGQETQYF.

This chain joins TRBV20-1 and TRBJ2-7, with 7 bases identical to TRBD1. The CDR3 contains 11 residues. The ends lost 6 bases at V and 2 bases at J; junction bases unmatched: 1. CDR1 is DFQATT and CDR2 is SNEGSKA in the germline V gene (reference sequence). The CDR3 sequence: CSAQGAYEQYF. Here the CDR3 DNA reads TGCAGTGCGCAGGGGGCCTACGAGCAGTACTTC.

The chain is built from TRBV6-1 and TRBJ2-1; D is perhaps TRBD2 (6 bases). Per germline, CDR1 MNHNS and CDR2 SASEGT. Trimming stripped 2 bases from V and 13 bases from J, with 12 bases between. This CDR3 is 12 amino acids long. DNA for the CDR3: TGTGCCAGCAGTGAATTAACGGGGGATCAGTTCTTC. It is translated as CASSELTGDQFF.

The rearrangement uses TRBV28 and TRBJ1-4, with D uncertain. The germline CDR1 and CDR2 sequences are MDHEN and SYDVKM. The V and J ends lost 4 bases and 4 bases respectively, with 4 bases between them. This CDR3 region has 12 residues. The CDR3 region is CASSSINEKLFF. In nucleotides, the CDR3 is TGTGCCAGCAGTTCCATTAATGAAAAACTGTTTTTT.

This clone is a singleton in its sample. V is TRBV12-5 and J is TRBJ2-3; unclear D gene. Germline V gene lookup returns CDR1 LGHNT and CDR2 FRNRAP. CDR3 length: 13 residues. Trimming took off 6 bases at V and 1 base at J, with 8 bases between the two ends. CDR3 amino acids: CASGFGRTDTQYF. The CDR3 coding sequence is TGTGCTAGTGGGTTTGGCCGCACAGATACGCAGTATTTT.

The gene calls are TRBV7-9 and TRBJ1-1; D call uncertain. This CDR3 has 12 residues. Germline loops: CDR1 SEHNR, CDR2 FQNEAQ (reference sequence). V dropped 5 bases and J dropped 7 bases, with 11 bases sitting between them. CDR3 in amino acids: CASSISPYEAFF. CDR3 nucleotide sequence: TGTGCCAGCAGCATATCACCCTATGAAGCTTTCTTT.

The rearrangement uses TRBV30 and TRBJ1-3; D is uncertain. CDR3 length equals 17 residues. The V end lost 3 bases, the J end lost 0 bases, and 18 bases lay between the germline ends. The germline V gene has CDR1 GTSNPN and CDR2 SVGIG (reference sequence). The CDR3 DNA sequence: TGTGCCTGGAGCCCAGTCGGCAGGCCAAGCTCTGGAAACACCATATATTTT. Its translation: CAWSPVGRPSSGNTIYF.

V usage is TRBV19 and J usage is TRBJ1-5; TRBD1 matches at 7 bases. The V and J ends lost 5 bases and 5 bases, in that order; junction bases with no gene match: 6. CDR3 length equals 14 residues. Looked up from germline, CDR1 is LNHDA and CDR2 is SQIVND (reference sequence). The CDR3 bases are TGTGCCAGTAGTGCTCCGGGACAGTATCAGCCCCAGCATTTT. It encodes CASSAPGQYQPQHF.

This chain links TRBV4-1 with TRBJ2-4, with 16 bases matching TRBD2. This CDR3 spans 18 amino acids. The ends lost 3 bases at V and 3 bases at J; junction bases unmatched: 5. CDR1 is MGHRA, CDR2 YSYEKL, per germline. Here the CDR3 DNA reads TGCGCCAGCAGCCAGGGACTAGCGGGGGGGCCGGTCAAAAACATTCAGTACTTC. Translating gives CASSQGLAGGPVKNIQYF.

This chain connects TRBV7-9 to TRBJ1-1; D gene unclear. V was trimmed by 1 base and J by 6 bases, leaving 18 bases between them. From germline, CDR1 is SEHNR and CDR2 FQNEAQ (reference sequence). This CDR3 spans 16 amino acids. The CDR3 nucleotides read TGTGCCAGCAGCTTAGACGGCACGGGCGGGAAGTCTGAAGCTTTCTTT. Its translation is CASSLDGTGGKSEAFF.

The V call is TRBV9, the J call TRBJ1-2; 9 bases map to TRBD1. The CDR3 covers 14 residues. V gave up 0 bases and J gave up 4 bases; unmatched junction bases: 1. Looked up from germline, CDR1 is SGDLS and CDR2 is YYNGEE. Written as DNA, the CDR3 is TGTGCCAGCAGCGTAGAGGGACAGGGCTATGGCTACACCTTC. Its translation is CASSVEGQGYGYTF. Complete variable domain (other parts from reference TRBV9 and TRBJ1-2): DSGVTQTPKHLITATGQRVTLRCSPRSGDLSVYWYQQSLDQGLQFLIQYYNGEERAKGNILERFSAQQFPDLHSELNLSSLELGDSALYFCASSVEGQGYGYTFGSGTRLTVV.

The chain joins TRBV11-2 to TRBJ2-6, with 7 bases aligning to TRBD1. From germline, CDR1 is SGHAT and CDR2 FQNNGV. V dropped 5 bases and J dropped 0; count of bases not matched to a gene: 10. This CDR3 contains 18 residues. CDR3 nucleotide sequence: TGTGCCAGCAGCGCCCGGGACAGCAGAAGCTCTGGGGCCAACGTCCTGACTTTC. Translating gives CASSARDSRSSGANVLTF. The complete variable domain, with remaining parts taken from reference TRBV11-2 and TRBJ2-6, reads EAGVAQSPRYKIIEKRQSVAFWCNPISGHATLYWYQQILGQGPKLLIQFQNNGVVDDSQLPKDRFSAERLKGVDSTLKIQPAKLEDSAVYLCASSARDSRSSGANVLTFGAGSRLTVL.

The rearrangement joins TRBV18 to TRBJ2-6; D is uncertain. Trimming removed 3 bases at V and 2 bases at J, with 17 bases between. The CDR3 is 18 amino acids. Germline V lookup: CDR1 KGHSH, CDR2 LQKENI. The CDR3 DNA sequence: TGTGCCAGCTCACCTAGCCTCGGCAGATCACCTGGGGCCAACGTCCTGACTTTC. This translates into CASSPSLGRSPGANVLTF.

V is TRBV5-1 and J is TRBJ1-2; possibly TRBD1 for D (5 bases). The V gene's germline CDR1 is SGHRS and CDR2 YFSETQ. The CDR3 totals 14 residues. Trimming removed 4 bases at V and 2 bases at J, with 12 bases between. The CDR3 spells CASSPVTVNYGYTF. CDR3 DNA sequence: TGCGCCAGCAGCCCAGTGACAGTCAACTATGGCTACACCTTC.

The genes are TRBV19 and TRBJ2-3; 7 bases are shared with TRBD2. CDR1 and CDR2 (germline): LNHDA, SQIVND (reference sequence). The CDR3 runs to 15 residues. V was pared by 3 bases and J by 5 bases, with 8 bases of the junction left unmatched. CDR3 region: CASSIRTRIGDTQYF. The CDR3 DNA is TGTGCCAGTAGTATCCGGACTAGGATAGGAGATACGCAGTATTTT. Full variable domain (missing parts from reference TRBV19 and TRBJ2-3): DGGITQSPKYLFRKEGQNVTLSCEQNLNHDAMYWYRQDPGQGLRLIYYSQIVNDFQKGDIAEGYSVSREKKESFPLTVTSAQKNPTAFYLCASSIRTRIGDTQYFGPGTRLTVL.

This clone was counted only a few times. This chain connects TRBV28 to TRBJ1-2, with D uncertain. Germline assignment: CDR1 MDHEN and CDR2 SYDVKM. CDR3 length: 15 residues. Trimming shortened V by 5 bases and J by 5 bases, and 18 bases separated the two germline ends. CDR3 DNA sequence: TGTGCCAGCAGTGAACCAAGCGTAGAGGAGTATGGCTACACCTTC. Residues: CASSEPSVEEYGYTF.

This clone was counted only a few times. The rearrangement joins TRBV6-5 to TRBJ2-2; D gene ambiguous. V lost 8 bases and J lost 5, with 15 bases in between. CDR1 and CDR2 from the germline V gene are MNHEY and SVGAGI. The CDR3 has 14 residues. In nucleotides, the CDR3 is TGTGCCAGCCGTTTTTTCAGTCGAACCGGGGAGCTGTTTTTT. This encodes CASRFFSRTGELFF.

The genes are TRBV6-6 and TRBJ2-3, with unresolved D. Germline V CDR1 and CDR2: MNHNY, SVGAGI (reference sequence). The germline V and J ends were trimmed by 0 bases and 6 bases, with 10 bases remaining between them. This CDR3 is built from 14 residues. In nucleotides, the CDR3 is TGTGCCAGCAGTTACTCCAAGAGGTCGGATACGCAGTATTTT. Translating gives CASSYSKRSDTQYF.

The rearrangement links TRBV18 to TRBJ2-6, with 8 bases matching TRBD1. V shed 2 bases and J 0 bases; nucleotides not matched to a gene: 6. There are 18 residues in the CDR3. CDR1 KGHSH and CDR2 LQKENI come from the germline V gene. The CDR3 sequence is CASSPGAGGSSGANVLTF. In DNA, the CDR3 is TGTGCCAGCTCACCAGGGGCAGGGGGCTCCTCTGGGGCCAACGTCCTGACTTTC.

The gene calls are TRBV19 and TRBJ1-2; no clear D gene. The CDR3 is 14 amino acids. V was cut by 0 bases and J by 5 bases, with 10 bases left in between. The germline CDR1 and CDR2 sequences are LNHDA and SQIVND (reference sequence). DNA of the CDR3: TGTGCCAGTAGTATAGACAGTACCCTTTATGGCTACACCTTC. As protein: CASSIDSTLYGYTF.

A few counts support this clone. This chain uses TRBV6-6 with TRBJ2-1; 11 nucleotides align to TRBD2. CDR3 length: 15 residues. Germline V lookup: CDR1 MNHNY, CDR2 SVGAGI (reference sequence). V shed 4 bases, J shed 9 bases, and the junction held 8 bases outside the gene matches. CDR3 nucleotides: TGTGCCAGCAGTTCGTTGACTAGCGGGATGGGTGAGCAGTTCTTC. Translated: CASSSLTSGMGEQFF.

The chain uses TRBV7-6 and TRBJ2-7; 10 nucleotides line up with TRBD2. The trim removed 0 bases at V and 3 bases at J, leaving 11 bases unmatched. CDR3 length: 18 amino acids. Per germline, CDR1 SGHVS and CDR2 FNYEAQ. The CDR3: CASSLAGLAGDRLYEQYV. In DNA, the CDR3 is TGTGCCAGCAGCTTAGCCGGTCTAGCGGGAGACAGACTCTACGAGCAGTACGTC.

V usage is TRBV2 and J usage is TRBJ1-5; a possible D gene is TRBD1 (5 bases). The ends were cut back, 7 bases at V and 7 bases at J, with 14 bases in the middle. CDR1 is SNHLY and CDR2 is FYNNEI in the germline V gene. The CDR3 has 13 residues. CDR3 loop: CASTSGGLQPQHF. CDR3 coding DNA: TGTGCCAGCACCTCGGGGGGACTACAGCCCCAGCATTTT.